This T cell receptor (beta chain) was recorded in a study of CD8+ T cells in alopecia areata. Whole-study context: Severity in treated patients was scored by percentage of scalp area affected.

RNA, once extracted, was reverse transcribed into cDNA for use as the sequencing template. The repertoire was sequenced with immunoSEQ multiplex PCR; TCRdb's copy has only in-frame clones and lacks some. The data show some 110,000 clones, with roughly 50% seen just once and around 30% held by the top ten. Findings and caveats of the study: Clonality exceeded that of normal scalp in lesional scalp, most notably in alopecia totalis/universalis. Persistence during tofacitinib was seen for many expanded lesional clones in scalp and blood.

Comments on this clone: What it binds is not known.

The treatment here: oral pan-JAK inhibitor, 5-10 mg twice daily. In alopecia areata patients, both lesional scalp punch biopsies and peripheral blood were collected. Per the germline V gene, CDR1 is SEHNR and CDR2 is FQNEAQ (reference sequence). V was cut by 5 bases and J by 7 bases, with 12 bases left in between. This CDR3 region has 13 residues. V and J are TRBV7-9 and TRBJ2-1; D is ambiguous. Specimen: CD8+ T cells sorted from blood, collected at week 4, from a patient treated with tofacitinib. This sequence was found in a human donor with alopecia areata. CDR3 coding DNA: TGTGCCAGCAGCCAAAAGGTCCGGAATGAGCAGTTCTTC. Translated: CASSQKVRNEQFF. The variable domain in full, completed from reference TRBV7-9 and TRBJ2-1, reads DTGVSQNPRHKITKRGQNVTFRCDPISEHNRLYWYRQTLGQGPEFLTYFQNEAQLEKSRLLSDRFSAERPKGSFSTLEIQRTEQGDSAMYLCASSQKVRNEQFFGPGTRLTVL.